The 31 T cell receptor beta chains given below trace back to one sample, sequenced in a study of shared clonotypes between healthy human individuals. Repertoires were generated with immunoSEQ multiplex PCR, while TCRdb's copy carries only in-frame clones and drops some. Of some 2.3 million clones listed, roughly 93% are singletons. The sequenced sample was naive CD4+ T cells from PBMCs. Described subset: CD45RA+ positively selected. These receptors all come from a young man in good health. Some clones in this sample may be carry-over from other donors' samples.

The V gene is TRBV5-1, the J gene TRBJ2-3; D assignment may be TRBD1 or TRBD2 (5 bases each). V was cut by 7 bases and J by 4 bases, with 16 bases left in between. Germline CDR1 is SGHRS and CDR2 is YFSETQ. CDR3 length: 14 residues. CDR3: CASARGDGADTQYF. The CDR3 DNA sequence: TGCGCCAGCGCGAGAGGGGATGGAGCAGATACGCAGTATTTT.

Regarding this clone: Other nucleotide sequences in the sample specify the same CDR3. As DNA, the CDR3 is TGTGCCAGTAGTATGTCCAACTATGGCTACACCTTC. Its protein product is CASSMSNYGYTF. The rearrangement uses TRBV19 and TRBJ1-2; D remains unclear. This CDR3 spans 12 amino acids. Germline loops: CDR1 LNHDA, CDR2 SQIVND (reference sequence). V was pared by 3 bases and J by 2 bases, with 4 bases between.

V and J are TRBV10-3 and TRBJ2-7, with 10 bases identical to TRBD1. The CDR3 contains 13 residues. Germline trimming cut 9 bases from V and 1 base from J; bases unmatched to any gene: 3. Germline CDR1 ENHRY, CDR2 SYGVKD. The CDR3 sequence: CAMGGQGSYEQYF. For the CDR3, the DNA is TGTGCCATGGGGGGACAGGGGTCCTACGAGCAGTACTTC.

The chain combines TRBV7-9 with TRBJ2-7; either TRBD1 or TRBD2 may supply D (5 bases each). In germline, CDR1 is SEHNR, CDR2 FQNEAQ (reference sequence). This CDR3 has 15 residues. V was pared by 5 bases and J by 2 bases, with 16 bases between. For the CDR3, the DNA is TGTGCCAGCAGCCCGTTCGGGGCCCAACCCTACGAGCAGTACTTC. It codes for CASSPFGAQPYEQYF.

The chain couples TRBV19 to TRBJ2-1; 10 bases match TRBD2. CDR1 is LNHDA, CDR2 SQIVND, per germline (reference sequence). V lost 3 bases to trimming and J lost 5 bases; unmatched junction nucleotides: 10. The CDR3 has 17 residues. The CDR3 sequence: CASSIFSGRYLDNEQFF. CDR3 coding DNA: TGTGCCAGTAGTATCTTTAGCGGGAGGTACTTGGACAATGAGCAGTTCTTC.

This chain links TRBV13 with TRBJ1-2; 7 bases agree with TRBD1. Trimming at V came to 5 bases and at J to 4 bases, leaving 13 bases not matched to a gene. This CDR3 spans 16 amino acids. Germline V CDR1 and CDR2: PRHDT, FYEKMQ (reference sequence). The CDR3 protein is CASSIKSPTGSYGYTF. The CDR3 DNA sequence: TGTGCCAGCAGCATCAAGTCTCCGACAGGGAGCTATGGCTACACCTTC.

The CDR3 DNA sequence: TGTGCCAGCTCACCACTTTCAGGAAATGAGCAGTTCTTC. It specifies CASSPLSGNEQFF. The V gene is TRBV18, the J gene TRBJ2-1; D unclear. This CDR3 has 13 residues. The germline V and J ends were trimmed by 1 base and 7 bases, with 8 bases remaining between them. Germline loops: CDR1 KGHSH, CDR2 LQKENI.

This clone occurred once. The CDR3: CASSFRGSFSGANVLTF. CDR3 bases: TGCGCCAGCAGCTTTAGGGGGTCGTTCTCTGGGGCCAACGTCCTGACTTTC. V usage is TRBV5-1 and J usage is TRBJ2-6; TRBD1 is a possible D gene (6 bases). The germline gives CDR1 SGHRS, CDR2 YFSETQ. The CDR3 is 17 residues long. With 2 bases removed from V and 0 bases from J, the gap between germline ends came to 12 bases.

The chain uses TRBV7-9 and TRBJ1-5; 7 bases align to TRBD1. The CDR3 is 14 amino acids. Germline values: CDR1 SEHNR, CDR2 FQNEAQ (reference sequence). V gave up 3 bases and J gave up 4 bases; unmatched junction bases: 3. The DNA of the CDR3 is TGTGCCAGCAGCTTTCCAGGGGGAAATCAGCCCCAGCATTTT. Translated, it gives CASSFPGGNQPQHF.

A word on this clone: The same CDR3 also results from other DNA sequences found in this sample. The chain recombines TRBV6-5 with TRBJ2-7; 9 nucleotides agree with TRBD1. The CDR3 is made up of 13 amino acids. Losses at the gene ends were 6 bases for V and 4 bases for J; bases not matched to a gene: 4. Germline V gene sequence: CDR1 MNHEY, CDR2 SVGAGI. CDR3 sequence: CASRQGQGYEQYF. In DNA, the CDR3 is TGTGCCAGCAGACAGGGACAGGGTTACGAGCAGTACTTC.

The chain has TRBV6-5 and TRBJ1-2; D may be TRBD1 (6 bases). The CDR3 sequence is 15 residues long. With 4 bases removed from V and 5 bases from J, the gap between germline ends came to 17 bases. The germline V gene encodes CDR1 MNHEY and CDR2 SVGAGI. Written as DNA, the CDR3 is TGTGCCAGCAGTTTCACAGGGCGGGGAGTATATGGCTACACCTTC. Translating gives CASSFTGRGVYGYTF.

Remarks on this clone: This specimen includes other DNA sequences encoding the same CDR3. The rearrangement uses TRBV5-1 and TRBJ2-7, with a tentative D call TRBD1 (5 bases). The germline CDR1 and CDR2 sequences are SGHRS and YFSETQ. V lost 2 bases and J lost 1, with 7 bases in between. This CDR3 has 13 residues. This chain's CDR3 is CASSFDRSYEQYF. CDR3 coding DNA: TGCGCCAGCAGCTTTGACAGATCCTACGAGCAGTACTTC.

The chain carries TRBV5-4 and TRBJ2-5, with D possibly being TRBD1 (6 bases). Germline-derived CDR1 and CDR2 are SGHNT and YYREEE (reference sequence). Between the trimmed V and J ends, which lost 2 bases and 2 bases, there was a span of 10 bases. The CDR3 contains 14 residues. The CDR3 nucleotides read TGTGCCAGCAGCTTTGACAGGAATCAAGAGACCCAGTACTTC. Encoded protein: CASSFDRNQETQYF. Looking up the rest from reference TRBV5-4 and TRBJ2-5 gives the full variable domain: ETGVTQSPTHLIKTRGQQVTLRCSSQSGHNTVSWYQQALGQGPQFIFQYYREEENGRGNFPPRFSGLQFPNYSSELNVNALELDDSALYLCASSFDRNQETQYFGPGTRLLVL.

The chain's CDR3 is CASSQGREAFF. For the CDR3, the DNA is TGTGCCAGCAGCCAGGGACGCGAGGCTTTCTTT. The chain recombines TRBV6-5 with TRBJ1-1; possible D gene TRBD1, 5 bases. Germline V gene data show CDR1 as MNHEY and CDR2 as SVGAGI. The CDR3 is made up of 11 amino acids. V was pared by 6 bases and J by 11 bases, with 13 bases between.

For this clone: Other DNA sequences within the sample encode an identical CDR3. The chain joins TRBV7-8 to TRBJ1-1, with D tentatively TRBD1 (5 bases). The germline V gene encodes CDR1 SGHVS and CDR2 FQNEAQ. This CDR3 has 11 residues. Trimming took 8 bases from V and 1 from J, leaving 5 bases between them. This chain's CDR3 is CASGTNTEAFF. DNA of the CDR3: TGTGCCAGCGGGACGAACACTGAAGCTTTCTTT.

The chain recombines TRBV27 with TRBJ2-1; D gene ambiguous. The CDR3 contains 15 residues. Germline lookup yields CDR1 MNHEY and CDR2 SMNVEV (reference sequence). The germline V and J ends were trimmed by 2 bases and 0 bases, with 8 bases remaining between them. The CDR3 reads CASSLSSLSYNEQFF. The CDR3 coding sequence is TGTGCCAGCAGTTTAAGTTCTCTCTCCTACAATGAGCAGTTCTTC.

This clone was found a few times. The CDR3 here is CASSPLDAEAFF. The CDR3 nucleotides read TGTGCCAGCTCACCACTAGACGCTGAAGCTTTCTTT. J is TRBJ1-1 and V is TRBV18; unclear D gene. Trimming shortened V by 1 base and J by 6 bases, and 6 bases separated the two germline ends. CDR1 and CDR2 from the germline V gene are KGHSH and LQKENI. The CDR3 spans 12 residues.

The V and J genes are TRBV7-2 and TRBJ1-2; tentative D call: TRBD1 (6 bases). Deletions cut 6 bases from V and 4 bases from J, with 15 bases between. In germline, CDR1 is SGHTA, CDR2 FQGNSA. The CDR3 length is 14 residues. The CDR3, as DNA: TGTGCCAGCAGGCCGCCGGGGGGGGCCTATGGCTACACCTTC. Protein: CASRPPGGAYGYTF.

Comments on this clone: Distinct nucleotide sequences in the sample also encode this CDR3. The chain employs TRBV18 and TRBJ2-1; TRBD2 matches at 8 bases. The CDR3 consists of 14 residues. CDR1 is KGHSH, CDR2 LQKENI, per germline. The J segment lost 6 bases and the V segment lost 0 bases, leaving 1 base of the junction unmatched. CDR3 protein: CASSPPGTSNEQFF. CDR3 nucleotide sequence: TGTGCCAGCTCACCACCTGGGACTAGCAATGAGCAGTTCTTC.

This chain joins TRBV14 and TRBJ2-6; no clear D gene. Trimming removed 1 base from V and 2 bases from J, with 6 bases in between. There are 15 residues in the CDR3. Germline V gene lookup returns CDR1 SGHDN and CDR2 FVKESK. CDR3 region: CASSQGVPGANVLTF. In DNA form, the CDR3 reads TGTGCCAGCAGCCAAGGGGTTCCTGGGGCCAACGTCCTGACTTTC.

As DNA, the CDR3 is TGTGCCAGCAGTTGGGACAGTTACGAGCAGTACTTC. Protein: CASSWDSYEQYF. The chain employs TRBV28 and TRBJ2-7; 7 nucleotides align to TRBD1. This CDR3 contains 12 residues. Germline CDR1 and CDR2: MDHEN and SYDVKM. The V segment lost 4 bases and the J segment 4 bases; nucleotides outside the gene matches: 1.

The chain employs TRBV11-3 and TRBJ2-1, with D possibly called TRBD1 or TRBD2 (5 bases each). CDR3 length: 16 residues. Germline V gene sequence: CDR1 SGHNT, CDR2 YENEEA. V gave up 5 bases and J gave up 3 bases, with 17 bases separating them. The CDR3 DNA sequence: TGTGCCAGCAGCCTCCCCATTTGGGGGAGCTACAATGAGCAGTTCTTC. This translates into CASSLPIWGSYNEQFF.

The rearrangement joins TRBV5-1 to TRBJ1-2; TRBD1 aligns across 9 bases. The germline V gene encodes CDR1 SGHRS and CDR2 YFSETQ. CDR3 size: 15 residues. The trim removed 4 bases at V and 8 bases at J, leaving 12 bases unmatched. DNA of the CDR3: TGCGCCAGCAGCCTTTTTATACCGGGACAGGGAGGCTACACCTTC. Protein: CASSLFIPGQGGYTF.

This chain uses TRBV5-1 with TRBJ2-1, with D perhaps matching TRBD2 (5 bases). In germline, CDR1 is SGHRS, CDR2 YFSETQ. Trimming pared 4 bases from V and 5 bases from J, leaving 16 bases between. This CDR3 comprises 15 residues. CDR3 protein: CASSRTDGRNNEQFF. Written as DNA, the CDR3 is TGCGCCAGCAGCCGGACGGATGGGAGAAACAATGAGCAGTTCTTC.

CDR3 loop: CASSTGTGQPQHF. In nucleotides, the CDR3 is TGTGCCAGCAGTACAGGGACCGGCCAGCCCCAGCATTTT. The rearrangement uses TRBV2 and TRBJ1-5; D is possibly TRBD1 (6 bases). The V end was cut by 5 bases, the J end by 7 bases, with 12 bases between. CDR3 length equals 13 residues. CDR1 SNHLY and CDR2 FYNNEI come from the germline V gene.

This clone appeared a few times. The chain employs TRBV10-3 and TRBJ1-5; 7 positions match TRBD1. V trimming: 2 bases; J trimming: 7 bases; junction bases outside the gene matches: 5. The V gene's germline CDR1 is ENHRY and CDR2 SYGVKD. The CDR3 extends over 14 amino acids. The CDR3 DNA sequence: TGTGCCATCAGTGAGGAGGGGGCGGGACAGCCCCAGCATTTT. Amino acid sequence: CAISEEGAGQPQHF.

The V and J genes are TRBV6-5 and TRBJ1-1; TRBD1 agrees at 7 bases. The germline V gene has CDR1 MNHEY and CDR2 SVGAGI. This CDR3 has 13 amino acids. J was trimmed by 3 bases and V by 2 bases; bases with no gene match: 0. The CDR3, as DNA: TGTGCCAGCAGTTACAGGGGGCACACTGAAGCTTTCTTT. Protein sequence: CASSYRGHTEAFF.

About this clone: Different DNA sequences within this sample yield the same CDR3. The rearrangement links TRBV5-1 to TRBJ2-7, with 9 bases lining up with TRBD2. V lost 5 bases to trimming and J lost 0 bases; unmatched junction nucleotides: 0. This CDR3 has 13 amino acids. Germline lookup yields CDR1 SGHRS and CDR2 YFSETQ. Here the CDR3 DNA reads TGCGCCAGCAGTAGCGGGAGCTCCTACGAGCAGTACTTC. Amino acid sequence: CASSSGSSYEQYF.

This clone was found once. V gene TRBV5-1 combines with J gene TRBJ2-5; 13 positions agree with TRBD2. Germline CDR1 and CDR2: SGHRS and YFSETQ. The V gene end was trimmed by 3 bases and the J gene end by 5 bases; junction bases not matched to a gene: 7. This CDR3 is built from 16 residues. The chain's CDR3 is CASSSGLAGVSETQYF. DNA of the CDR3: TGCGCCAGCAGCTCCGGACTAGCGGGAGTAAGTGAGACCCAGTACTTC.

In its sample, this clone was seen once. V is TRBV28 and J is TRBJ1-5; 8 nucleotides align to TRBD1. V shed 3 bases, J shed 6 bases, and the junction held 10 bases outside the gene matches. Germline assignment: CDR1 MDHEN and CDR2 SYDVKM. The CDR3 is 16 amino acids. The CDR3 nucleotides read TGTGCCAGCAGTTTTCCCACAGGGGGATATGGTCAGCCCCAGCATTTT. Residues: CASSFPTGGYGQPQHF.

The V call is TRBV18, the J call TRBJ2-3, with TRBD2 as a possible D gene (6 bases). Per germline, CDR1 KGHSH and CDR2 LQKENI. There are 16 residues in the CDR3. V gave up 3 bases and J gave up 4 bases, with 17 bases separating them. CDR3: CASSPRDSRRADTQYF. The CDR3 nucleotides are TGTGCCAGCTCACCGAGGGACTCACGGCGAGCAGATACGCAGTATTTT.